The 4 T cell receptor beta chains below were found in one sample sequenced in a study of T cells after yellow fever vaccination. TCRdb recomputed calls from the 5' RACE reads with MiXCR, one row per CDR3 protein. Among almost 600,000 distinct CDR3 sequences listed, roughly 12% were seen once. The input for sequencing was PBMCs, taken on the day of the yellow fever booster vaccination. All receptors derive from a man aged 30 to 45 who received the YFV17D yellow fever vaccine.

This clonotype turned up a few times. The chain carries TRBV7-8 and TRBJ1-5, with 11 bases identical to TRBD1. Per germline, CDR1 SGHVS and CDR2 FQNEAQ. V was clipped by 5 bases and J by 2 bases; unmatched bases: 11. The CDR3 consists of 18 residues. CDR3 in amino acids: CASSPSGQGGRGNQPQHF. The CDR3 coding sequence is TGTGCCAGCAGCCCCTCGGGACAGGGGGGAAGGGGCAATCAGCCCCAGCATTTT.

In its sample, this clonotype was seen once. The gene calls are TRBV5-6 and TRBJ2-5; tentative D call: TRBD2 (5 bases). The V gene lost 2 bases and the J gene lost 6 bases, with 5 bases spanning the gap. This CDR3 contains 11 residues. The germline V gene has CDR1 SGHDT and CDR2 YYEEEE. The CDR3 coding sequence is TGTGCCAGCAGCTTCGGGAAGACCCAGTACTTC. It translates to CASSFGKTQYF.

This clonotype was observed a handful of times. The gene calls are TRBV25-1 and TRBJ2-5; D may be TRBD2 (5 bases). The CDR3 length is 16 residues. Germline values: CDR1 MGHDK, CDR2 SYGVNS. V lost 2 bases and J lost 5, with 18 bases in between. The CDR3 region is CASSELHSGMGETQYF. CDR3 DNA: TGTGCCAGCAGTGAACTACATTCGGGGATGGGGGAGACCCAGTACTTC.

The chain joins TRBV3-1 to TRBJ1-1, with 7 bases aligning to TRBD1. This CDR3 spans 13 amino acids. CDR1 and CDR2 (germline): LGHDT, YNNKEL (reference sequence). Trimming at V came to 4 bases and at J to 10 bases, leaving 9 bases not matched to a gene. Here the CDR3 DNA reads TGTGCCAGCAGCCCATCACAGGGGAGTGGAGCTTTCTTT. Protein product: CASSPSQGSGAFF. Full variable domain (remainder filled in from reference TRBV3-1 and TRBJ1-1): DTAVSQTPKYLVTQMGNDKSIKCEQNLGHDTMYWYKQDSKKFLKIMFSYNNKELIINETVPNRFSPKSPDKAHLNLHINSLELGDSAVYFCASSPSQGSGAFFGQGTRLTVV.